This T cell receptor beta chain was captured in a study of early T cells in non-severe SARS-CoV-2 infection. Whole-study findings and limits: Anti-spike CD8 specificities were favored by VDJdb matching, whose results missed private and CD4 specificities.

Individual cDNA molecules carried attached unique molecular identifiers. Each CDR3 protein is one row after TCRdb ran MiXCR on the 5' RACE reads. Of tens of thousands of distinct CDR3 sequences in the sample, approximately 9.9% were seen once. CDR1 and CDR2 (germline): MNHNS, SASEGT. Trimming pared 7 bases from V and 0 bases from J, leaving 12 bases between. This CDR3 is built from 15 residues. This clonotype was seen more than once but under ten times. Its specificity is unknown. The sample was whole blood. The source of this sequence is an adult who was a healthcare worker with PCR-confirmed SARS-CoV-2 infection or an uninfected control (not recorded which). The chain joins TRBV6-1 to TRBJ1-4; D possibly corresponds to TRBD1 (6 bases). The CDR3 region is CASNTGLATNEKLFF. As DNA, the CDR3 is TGTGCCAGCAATACAGGGTTGGCAACTAATGAAAAACTGTTTTTT.